Sequencing of this T cell receptor (beta chain) was carried out in a study of PD-1 blockade in classical Hodgkin lymphoma. Each and every patient relapsed after autologous stem cell transplantation, and patients got differing brentuximab vedotin exposure. TCRdb's copy holds only in-frame clones and misses some; the assay was immunoSEQ multiplex PCR. Among about 28,000 clones listed, nearly 80% were seen once. The table lists this clone with a few counts. This CDR3 is 14 amino acids long. The V end lost 5 bases, the J end lost 3 bases, and 13 bases lay between the germline ends. Per the germline V gene, CDR1 is LNHDA and CDR2 is SQIVND (reference sequence).

This sequence originates from a human donor with classical Hodgkin lymphoma. The sequences come from peripheral blood mononuclear cells (PBMCs), collected before the second cycle of nivolumab. This chain uses TRBV19 with TRBJ2-5; possibly TRBD2 for D (6 bases). CDR3 sequence: CASSEGGAEETQYF. CDR3 nucleotide sequence: TGTGCCAGTAGTGAGGGCGGGGCCGAAGAGACCCAGTACTTC.